Below, 4 T cell receptor beta chains from the same sample are listed, as sequenced in a study of identifying expanded T cells in peripheral blood. Repertoires were generated with immunoSEQ multiplex PCR, while TCRdb's copy carries only in-frame clones and drops some. The sample holds 120,000 or so clones; approximately 80% are singletons and the top ten take 3.3%. Sequenced input: blood. These receptors were collected from a person aged 18 to 70 in good health.

V and J are TRBV9 and TRBJ2-3; D is possibly TRBD1 (5 bases). The V gene lost 2 bases and the J gene lost 2 bases, with 12 bases spanning the gap. The CDR3 has 15 residues. Germline CDR1 SGDLS, CDR2 YYNGEE. The CDR3 nucleotides are TGTGCCAGCAGCGTCGTCCAGGGTACCACAGATACGCAGTATTTT. It encodes CASSVVQGTTDTQYF.

This clone was observed a handful of times. V is TRBV27 and J is TRBJ1-6; D call uncertain. Germline values: CDR1 MNHEY, CDR2 SMNVEV (reference sequence). The germline V and J ends were trimmed by 1 base and 9 bases, with 7 bases remaining between them. The CDR3 length is 13 residues. In nucleotides, the CDR3 is TGTGCCAGCAGTTTATATGGGTTTTCACCCCTCCACTTT. It codes for CASSLYGFSPLHF.

This chain links TRBV28 with TRBJ1-4; unclear D gene. Germline V gene data show CDR1 as MDHEN and CDR2 as SYDVKM. The CDR3 runs 15 residues. Deletions cut 5 bases from V and 0 bases from J, with 10 bases between. The CDR3 nucleotides read TGTGCCAGCAGTCCCCCCGGGGCAACTAATGAAAAACTGTTTTTT. It is translated as CASSPPGATNEKLFF.

This rearrangement joins TRBV7-9 to TRBJ2-1; D is uncertain. Trimming removed 0 bases from V and 0 bases from J, with 3 bases in between. This CDR3 spans 14 amino acids. Germline V gene data show CDR1 as SEHNR and CDR2 as FQNEAQ (reference sequence). CDR3 nucleotide sequence: TGTGCCAGCAGCTTAGCCTCCTCCTACAATGAGCAGTTCTTC. It encodes CASSLASSYNEQFF. The full variable domain, with the rest looked up from reference TRBV7-9 and TRBJ2-1, is DTGVSQNPRHKITKRGQNVTFRCDPISEHNRLYWYRQTLGQGPEFLTYFQNEAQLEKSRLLSDRFSAERPKGSFSTLEIQRTEQGDSAMYLCASSLASSYNEQFFGPGTRLTVL.